This T cell receptor beta chain was obtained from a study of blood T cells in healthy people across ages. The study's findings and limits: Compared with aged donors, long-lived donors showed fewer expanded clones, suggesting selection. While age rose, TCR beta diversity per million T cells dropped in a roughly linear way.

On this clonotype: Antigen: not known.

A second PCR, run for roughly 7 to 11 cycles, used a sample-barcoded 5' primer plus a J-beta primer mix. Each cDNA molecule received a tag from a template-switch adaptor that had 12 random nucleotides. One entry per CDR3 protein results from TCRdb running MiXCR on the 5' RACE reads. The table has 1,500,000 or so distinct CDR3 sequences, 59% seen once. The CDR3 is 14 residues long. Per the germline V gene, CDR1 is SGHDN and CDR2 is FVKESK. V lost 1 base, J lost 6 bases, and 12 bases lay in between. Sequencing used blood. The receptor's source is a man aged 18 to 29 in good health. The chain combines TRBV14 with TRBJ1-2; D is undetermined. CDR3 in amino acids: CASSQVSGVDGYTF. The CDR3, as DNA: TGTGCCAGCAGCCAAGTCTCTGGGGTGGATGGCTACACCTTC.